This T cell receptor beta chain was recorded in a study of blood T cell repertoires in COVID-19 (dated by TCRdb to about 2020). Looking at the study overall: The collaborator samples originated in the United States, Italy and Spain and spanned the acute and convalescent phases of COVID-19. Deeply sampled blood TCRbeta repertoires from subjects exposed to, actively infected with, or recovered from COVID-19 were included in the dataset. Where available, HLA class I and class II types were obtained from metadata supplied by the sample provider rather than from assay-based typing. The prospective study material was composed of cDNA or gDNA derived from T cells, B-cell-depleted T cells, or PBMCs. Samples were obtained from the ongoing ImmuneRACE study (first 160 participants) and from 1,254 subjects provided by 6 global collaborators. A freely available public database, intended as a resource for researchers studying the immune response to SARS-CoV-2, is where the repertoires were released. Sample metadata almost always included a de-identified subject ID, COVID-19 status, age in years and sex. General study outcomes and caveats: The amount of clinical and demographic metadata varied by source and participant and was provided uncurated.

In the prospective study, participants were roughly 18 to 100 years old, resided in 24 geographic areas of the United States, and were enrolled through a virtual design. Cohort assignment in the prospective study relied on participant-reported clinical history from a screening survey and a study questionnaire. For ImmuneRACE Cohort 3, a participant was defined as recovered based on two consecutive negative NP/OP PCR tests, clearance by a healthcare professional, or resolution of symptoms. In the prospective study, whole blood, serum and a nasopharyngeal or oropharyngeal swab were collected from each participant by mobile phlebotomists. Participants in the prospective study had the option to provide additional blood draws and questionnaires over a roughly 2-month period. Before DNA extraction, blood samples from the prospective study were shipped at room temperature or frozen. Trimming leaves V shorter by 3 bases and J shorter by 6 bases, with the junction holding 5 bases beyond the gene matches. For CDR1 and CDR2, the germline V gene (reference sequence) lists SGHKS and YYEKEE. Inclusive of the bounding cysteine and phenylalanine, the CDR3 is 14 residues long. The kept DNA is CDR3 alone, 42 bases in frame from the first base.

This clone was detected once. It lacks a known antigen. The input lacks base qualities; no much larger clone sits a single base away. The immunoSEQ Assay, a bias-controlled multiplex PCR, was used to amplify TCRbeta CDR3 regions from genomic DNA. The paper's processing steps were these. Within the assay, amplification of reference gene primers was used to estimate how many nucleated cells each sample contained. To quantify the absolute abundance of each unique TCRbeta CDR3 rearrangement, sequence reads were collapsed and filtered. For each sample, productive Simpson clonality was calculated as the square root of Simpson's diversity index across productive rearrangements. TCRdb re-hosts the immuneACCESS table, in-frame sequences only. Its copies lack some clones; in the studies checked, an unresolved V gene accounts for under half of them, and the cause for the rest is not known. V and J calls and clone size are as listed in that table; D and trimming were resolved from the DNA. In all, the sample holds under 450,000 clones, and about 90% of those were seen once. The ten largest clonotypes hold 1.3% of the sample.

The chain joins TRBV5-5 to TRBJ1-2, with TRBD1 matching 10 junction bases. The source is a young man who had recovered from COVID-19. Material for sequencing was PBMCs or T cells enriched from blood (not recorded which). At the DNA level, the sequence is TGTGCCAGCAGCTCGACAGGGGGCGCGAATGGCTACACCTTC. This translates into CASSSTGGANGYTF.